What follows is one T cell receptor (beta chain) and its context. Antigen specificity is unknown. CDR3 length: 16 residues. Between the trimmed V and J ends, which lost 0 bases and 0 bases, there was a span of 10 bases. Looked up from germline, CDR1 is SGHRS and CDR2 is YFSETQ. The sample comes from a study of blood T cells in healthy people across ages. Whole-study findings and limits: Strong correlation existed between TCR beta diversity and naive T cell percentage. Across the age range, TCR beta diversity per million T cells fell in a roughly linear way.

A sample-barcoded 5' primer and a J-beta primer mix were used in a second PCR of roughly 6 to 11 cycles. Each of the cDNA molecules was tagged by a template-switch adaptor with 12 random nucleotides. TCRdb reanalysed the 5' RACE reads using MiXCR and keeps one entry per CDR3 protein. The sample has about a million distinct CDR3 sequences, roughly half seen once. The specimen sequenced was blood. This receptor was obtained from a woman aged 60-70 years in good health. The chain uses TRBV5-1 and TRBJ2-4; no reliable D call. The CDR3 bases are TGCGCCAGCAGCTTGGGAGAGATCCTAGCCAAAAACATTCAGTACTTC. Protein product: CASSLGEILAKNIQYF.